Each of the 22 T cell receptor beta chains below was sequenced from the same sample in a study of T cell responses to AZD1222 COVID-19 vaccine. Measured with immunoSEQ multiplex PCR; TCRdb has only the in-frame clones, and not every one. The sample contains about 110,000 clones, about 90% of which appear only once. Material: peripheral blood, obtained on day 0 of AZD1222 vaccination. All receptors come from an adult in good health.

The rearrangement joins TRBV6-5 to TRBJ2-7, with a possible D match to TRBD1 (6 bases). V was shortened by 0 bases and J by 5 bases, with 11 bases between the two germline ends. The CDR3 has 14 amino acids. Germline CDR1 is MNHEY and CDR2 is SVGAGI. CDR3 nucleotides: TGTGCCAGCAGTTACTCGTCAGGGGTTGACGAGCAGTACTTC. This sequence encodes CASSYSSGVDEQYF.

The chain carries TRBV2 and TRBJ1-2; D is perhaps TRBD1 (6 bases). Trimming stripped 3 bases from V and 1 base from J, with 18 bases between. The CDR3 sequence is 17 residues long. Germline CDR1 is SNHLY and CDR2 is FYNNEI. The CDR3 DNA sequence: TGTGCCAGCAGTGAGGAGGGGGTGACAGAAAGTAACTATGGCTACACCTTC. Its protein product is CASSEEGVTESNYGYTF.

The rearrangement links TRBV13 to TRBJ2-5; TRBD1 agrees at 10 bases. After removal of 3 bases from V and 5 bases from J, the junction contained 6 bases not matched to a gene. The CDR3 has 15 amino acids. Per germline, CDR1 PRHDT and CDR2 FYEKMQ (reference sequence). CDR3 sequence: CASSFRQGAEETQYF. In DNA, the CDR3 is TGTGCCAGCAGCTTCCGACAGGGGGCCGAGGAGACCCAGTACTTC.

CDR3 in DNA: TGTGCCAGCAGCTTATGGGAATGGTCAGACGAGCAGTACTTC. Its translation: CASSLWEWSDEQYF. The chain couples TRBV11-2 to TRBJ2-7; no reliable D call. The CDR3 extends over 14 amino acids. Germline V lookup: CDR1 SGHAT, CDR2 FQNNGV. Trimming cost V 2 bases and J 5 bases, with 13 bases left between them.

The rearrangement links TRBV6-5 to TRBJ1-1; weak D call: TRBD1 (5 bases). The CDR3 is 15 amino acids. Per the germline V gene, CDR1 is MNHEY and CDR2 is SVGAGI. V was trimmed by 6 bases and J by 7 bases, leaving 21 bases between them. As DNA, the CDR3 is TGTGCCAGCAGACAATTGCCGGGGACCTATCTTGAAGCTTTCTTT. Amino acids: CASRQLPGTYLEAFF.

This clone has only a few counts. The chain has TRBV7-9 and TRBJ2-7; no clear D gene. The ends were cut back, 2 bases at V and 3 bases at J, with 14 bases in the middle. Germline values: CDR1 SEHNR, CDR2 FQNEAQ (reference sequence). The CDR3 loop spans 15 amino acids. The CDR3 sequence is CASSLFGPTNYEQYF. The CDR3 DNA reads TGTGCCAGCAGCTTATTTGGGCCCACCAACTACGAGCAGTACTTC. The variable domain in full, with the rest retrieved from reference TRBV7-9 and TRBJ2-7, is DTGVSQNPRHKITKRGQNVTFRCDPISEHNRLYWYRQTLGQGPEFLTYFQNEAQLEKSRLLSDRFSAERPKGSFSTLEIQRTEQGDSAMYLCASSLFGPTNYEQYFGPGTRLTVT.

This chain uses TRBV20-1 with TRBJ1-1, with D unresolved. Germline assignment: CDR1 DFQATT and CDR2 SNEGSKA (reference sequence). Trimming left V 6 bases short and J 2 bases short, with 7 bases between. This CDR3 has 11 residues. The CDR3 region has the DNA TGCAGTGCCCGACATAACACTGAAGCTTTCTTT. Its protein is CSARHNTEAFF.

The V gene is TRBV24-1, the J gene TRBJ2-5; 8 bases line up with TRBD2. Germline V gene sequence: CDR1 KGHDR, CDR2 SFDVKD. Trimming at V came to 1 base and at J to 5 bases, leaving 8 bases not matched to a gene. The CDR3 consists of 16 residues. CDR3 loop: CATSDLSGRGGETQYF. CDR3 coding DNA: TGTGCCACCAGTGATTTAAGCGGGAGAGGGGGGGAGACCCAGTACTTC.

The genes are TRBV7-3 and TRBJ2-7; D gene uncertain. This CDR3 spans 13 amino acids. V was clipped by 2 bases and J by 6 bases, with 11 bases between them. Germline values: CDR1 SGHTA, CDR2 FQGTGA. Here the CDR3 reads CASSLARTGEQYF. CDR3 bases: TGTGCCAGCAGCTTAGCTAGGACCGGCGAGCAGTACTTC.

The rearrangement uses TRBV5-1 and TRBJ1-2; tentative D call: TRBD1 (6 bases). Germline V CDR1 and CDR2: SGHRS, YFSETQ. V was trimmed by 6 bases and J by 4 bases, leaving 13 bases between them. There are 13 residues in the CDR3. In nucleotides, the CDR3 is TGCGCCAGCACTGACAGGTCCTCCTATGGCTACACCTTC. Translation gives CASTDRSSYGYTF.

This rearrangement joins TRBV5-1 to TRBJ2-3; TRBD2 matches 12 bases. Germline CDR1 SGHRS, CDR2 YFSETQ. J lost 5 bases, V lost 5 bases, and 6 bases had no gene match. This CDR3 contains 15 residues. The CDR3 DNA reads TGCGCCAGCAGGAGGACTAGCGGGATGCTAGATACGCAGTATTTT. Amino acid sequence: CASRRTSGMLDTQYF.

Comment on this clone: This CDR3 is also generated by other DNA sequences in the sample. DNA for the CDR3: TGTGCCAGTACCAGACAGGGGAGGGCTGGAAACACCATATATTTT. It yields the protein CASTRQGRAGNTIYF. The V and J genes are TRBV19 and TRBJ1-3; 8 positions agree with TRBD1. The V gene's germline CDR1 is LNHDA and CDR2 SQIVND (reference sequence). There are 15 residues in the CDR3. The junction had 7 bases not matched to a gene; V was cut back by 7 bases and J by 2 bases.

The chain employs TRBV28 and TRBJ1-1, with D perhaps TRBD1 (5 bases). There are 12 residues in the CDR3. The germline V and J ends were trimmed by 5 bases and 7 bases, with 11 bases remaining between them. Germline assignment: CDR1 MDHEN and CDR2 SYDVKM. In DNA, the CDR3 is TGTGCCAGCAGTCTGACAGTACTTGAAGCTTTCTTT. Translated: CASSLTVLEAFF.

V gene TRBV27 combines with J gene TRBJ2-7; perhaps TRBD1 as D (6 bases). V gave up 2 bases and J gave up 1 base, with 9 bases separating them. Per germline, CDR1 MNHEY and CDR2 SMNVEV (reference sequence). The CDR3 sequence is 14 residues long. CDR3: CASSLIRGSYEQYF. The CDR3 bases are TGTGCCAGCAGTTTAATCAGGGGATCCTACGAGCAGTACTTC.

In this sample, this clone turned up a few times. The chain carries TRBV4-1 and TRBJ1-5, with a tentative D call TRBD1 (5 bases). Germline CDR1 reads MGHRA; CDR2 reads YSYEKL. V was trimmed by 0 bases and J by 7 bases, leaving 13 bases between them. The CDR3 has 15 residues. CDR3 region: CASSQDGTGGQPQHF. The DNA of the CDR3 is TGCGCCAGCAGCCAAGACGGGACGGGAGGGCAGCCCCAGCATTTT.

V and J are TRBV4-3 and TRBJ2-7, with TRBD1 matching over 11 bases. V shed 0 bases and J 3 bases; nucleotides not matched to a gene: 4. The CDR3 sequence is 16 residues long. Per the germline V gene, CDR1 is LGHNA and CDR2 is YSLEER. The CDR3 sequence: CASSQDPGTGGYEQYF. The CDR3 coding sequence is TGCGCCAGCAGCCAAGACCCCGGGACAGGGGGCTACGAGCAGTACTTC.

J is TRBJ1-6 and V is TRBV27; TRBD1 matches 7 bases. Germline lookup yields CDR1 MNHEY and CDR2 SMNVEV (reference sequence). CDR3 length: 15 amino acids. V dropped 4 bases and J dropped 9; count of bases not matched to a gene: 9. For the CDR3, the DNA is TGTGCCAGCAGTTCTTGGGACAGAAGAAGTTCACCCCTCCACTTT. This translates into CASSSWDRRSSPLHF.

DNA of the CDR3: TGCGCCAGCAGCCAAGAGAGGGTGGAGACAGGGTCTCCCAATGAGCAGTTCTTC. Translated: CASSQERVETGSPNEQFF. The chain recombines TRBV4-3 with TRBJ2-1, with 7 bases fitting TRBD1. V lost 0 bases and J lost 6; bases outside the gene matches: 14. CDR1 and CDR2 (germline): LGHNA, YSLEER. The CDR3 extends over 18 amino acids.

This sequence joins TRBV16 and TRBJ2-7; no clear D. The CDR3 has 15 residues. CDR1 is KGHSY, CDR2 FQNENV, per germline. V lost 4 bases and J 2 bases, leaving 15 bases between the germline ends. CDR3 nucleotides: TGTGCCAGCAGCCGGGTCCAGGAACTAACCTACGAGCAGTACTTC. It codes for CASSRVQELTYEQYF. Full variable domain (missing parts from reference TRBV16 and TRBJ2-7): GEEVAQTPKHLVRGEGQKAKLYCAPIKGHSYVFWYQQVLKNEFKFLISFQNENVFDETGMPKERFSAKCLPNSPCSLEIQATKLEDSAVYFCASSRVQELTYEQYFGPGTRLTVT.

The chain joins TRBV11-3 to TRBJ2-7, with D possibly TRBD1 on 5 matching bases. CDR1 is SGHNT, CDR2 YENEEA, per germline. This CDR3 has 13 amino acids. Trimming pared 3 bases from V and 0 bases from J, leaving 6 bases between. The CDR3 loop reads CASSFRDSYEQYF. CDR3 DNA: TGTGCCAGCAGCTTCAGGGACTCCTACGAGCAGTACTTC.

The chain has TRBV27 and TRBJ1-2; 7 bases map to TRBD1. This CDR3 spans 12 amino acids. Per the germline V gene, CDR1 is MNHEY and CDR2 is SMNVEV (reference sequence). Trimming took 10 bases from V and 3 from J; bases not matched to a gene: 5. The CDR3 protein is CAIRGGDYGYTF. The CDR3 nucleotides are TGTGCCATCCGAGGGGGCGACTATGGCTACACCTTC.

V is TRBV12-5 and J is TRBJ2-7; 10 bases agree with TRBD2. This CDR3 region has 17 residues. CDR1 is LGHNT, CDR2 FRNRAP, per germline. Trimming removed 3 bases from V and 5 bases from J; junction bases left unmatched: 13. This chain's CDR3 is CASGLYSTSGGGDEQYF. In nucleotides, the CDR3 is TGTGCTAGTGGTTTATATAGTACGAGCGGGGGGGGAGACGAGCAGTACTTC.